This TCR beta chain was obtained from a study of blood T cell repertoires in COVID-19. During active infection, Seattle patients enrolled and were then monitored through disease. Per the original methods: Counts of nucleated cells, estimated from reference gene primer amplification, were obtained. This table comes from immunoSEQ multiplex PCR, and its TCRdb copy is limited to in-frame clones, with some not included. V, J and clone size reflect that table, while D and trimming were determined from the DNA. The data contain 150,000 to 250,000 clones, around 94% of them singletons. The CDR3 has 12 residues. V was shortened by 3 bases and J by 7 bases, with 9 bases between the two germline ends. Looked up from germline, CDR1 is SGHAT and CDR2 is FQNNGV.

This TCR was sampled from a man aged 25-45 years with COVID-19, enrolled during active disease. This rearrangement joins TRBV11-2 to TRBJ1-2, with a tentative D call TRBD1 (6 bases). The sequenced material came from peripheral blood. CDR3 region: CASSFGGAGYTF. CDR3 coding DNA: TGTGCCAGCAGCTTCGGGGGGGCTGGCTACACCTTC. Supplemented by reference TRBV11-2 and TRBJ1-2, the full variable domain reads EAGVAQSPRYKIIEKRQSVAFWCNPISGHATLYWYQQILGQGPKLLIQFQNNGVVDDSQLPKDRFSAERLKGVDSTLKIQPAKLEDSAVYLCASSFGGAGYTFGSGTRLTVV.